Following are 26 T cell receptor beta chains from one sample sequenced in a study of blood T cell repertoires in COVID-19. Generated by immunoSEQ multiplex PCR, the TCRdb table keeps only in-frame clones and is missing some. Here the sample spans tens of thousands of clones, 81% being singletons. The specimen was peripheral blood. Source of these receptors: a woman aged 55-75 years with acute or convalescent COVID-19.

The CDR3 sequence is CASRFRQGSYEQYF. In nucleotides, the CDR3 is TGTGCCAGCAGATTTAGACAGGGGTCCTACGAGCAGTACTTC. V gene TRBV28 combines with J gene TRBJ2-7, with 8 bases fitting TRBD1. This CDR3 spans 14 amino acids. The germline V gene has CDR1 MDHEN and CDR2 SYDVKM. The J segment lost 1 base and the V segment lost 6 bases, leaving 5 bases of the junction unmatched.

The chain links TRBV4-1 to TRBJ2-7; 12 bases agree with TRBD2. V was clipped by 4 bases and J by 2 bases; unmatched bases: 3. The CDR3 spans 15 residues. CDR1 and CDR2 (germline): MGHRA, YSYEKL. The CDR3 sequence is CASSRGLAGTYEQYF. For the CDR3, the DNA is TGCGCCAGCAGCCGAGGACTAGCGGGAACCTACGAGCAGTACTTC.

The rearrangement joins TRBV6-1 to TRBJ2-5; no clear D. CDR3 size: 13 residues. The germline gives CDR1 MNHNS, CDR2 SASEGT. The germline V and J ends were trimmed by 3 bases and 4 bases, with 9 bases remaining between them. The CDR3 here is CASSERGRETQYF. The CDR3 region has the DNA TGTGCCAGCAGTGAGAGAGGCCGAGAGACCCAGTACTTC.

This rearrangement joins TRBV27 to TRBJ1-5, with D possibly TRBD1 on 6 matching bases. The CDR3 consists of 15 residues. The V and J ends lost 7 bases and 5 bases respectively, with 18 bases between them. Germline values: CDR1 MNHEY, CDR2 SMNVEV (reference sequence). This CDR3 is CASKPQGSYDQPQHF. Here the CDR3 DNA reads TGTGCCAGCAAACCACAGGGTTCTTATGATCAGCCCCAGCATTTT.

The gene calls are TRBV3-1 (or the pseudogene TRBV3-2) and TRBJ2-3; TRBD2 matches 8 bases. The CDR3 consists of 15 residues. Germline lookup yields CDR1 LGHDT and CDR2 YNNKEL (reference sequence). With 0 bases clipped from V and 8 bases from J, the junction kept 7 bases outside the gene matches. CDR3 DNA: TGTGCCAGCAGCCAAGAGACTAGCGCCCGGGGTACGCAGTATTTT. Protein sequence: CASSQETSARGTQYF.

Here the CDR3 reads CASGGQGNTEAFF. CDR3 sequence (DNA): TGTGCCAGCGGGGGACAGGGGAACACTGAAGCTTTCTTT. The chain couples TRBV28 to TRBJ1-1; 9 bases agree with TRBD1. CDR3 length equals 13 residues. V lost 8 bases, J lost 1 base, and 2 bases stayed unmatched. Per the germline V gene, CDR1 is MDHEN and CDR2 is SYDVKM.

V and J are TRBV27 and TRBJ2-1; D is perhaps TRBD2 (7 bases). CDR3 size: 16 residues. The germline V gene has CDR1 MNHEY and CDR2 SMNVEV (reference sequence). Deletions cut 6 bases from V and 8 bases from J, with 23 bases between. CDR3 amino acids: CASSSPVTAGADEQFF. In nucleotides, the CDR3 is TGTGCCAGCAGCTCCCCCGTCACGGCGGGGGCGGATGAGCAGTTCTTC.

The sample holds one count of this clone. V is TRBV7-8 and J is TRBJ2-7; D remains unclear. Trimming removed 3 bases from V and 2 bases from J, with 8 bases in between. The CDR3 contains 13 residues. Germline V gene lookup returns CDR1 SGHVS and CDR2 FQNEAQ. The CDR3 DNA is TGTGCCAGCAGCTTCGGAGAAACCTACGAGCAGTACTTC. It translates to CASSFGETYEQYF.

This clone was found a few times. The chain employs TRBV6-5 and TRBJ1-2; no clear D. Trimming removed 5 bases from V and 6 bases from J, with 19 bases in between. The V gene's germline CDR1 is MNHEY and CDR2 SVGAGI. This CDR3 has 15 residues. In DNA, the CDR3 is TGTGCCAGCAGTCGGTCAACAACCCTAGGCGATGGCTACACCTTC. Translation gives CASSRSTTLGDGYTF.

This chain connects TRBV24-1 to TRBJ1-1; 12 nucleotides agree with TRBD1. The V gene end was trimmed by 7 bases and the J gene end by 7 bases; junction bases not matched to a gene: 6. Germline CDR1 reads KGHDR; CDR2 reads SFDVKD. This CDR3 is built from 14 residues. The CDR3 loop is CATRGTGGGGEAFF. CDR3 coding DNA: TGTGCCACCAGGGGGACAGGGGGCGGCGGTGAAGCTTTCTTT.

This clone was seen a single time. The chain employs TRBV15 and TRBJ1-2, with a tentative D call TRBD1 (6 bases). Trimming stripped 4 bases from V and 4 bases from J, with 16 bases between. Per germline, CDR1 LNHNV and CDR2 YYDKDF (reference sequence). The CDR3 loop spans 15 amino acids. As DNA, the CDR3 is TGTGCCACCAGCAATGCGGGCAGGGGCATCTATGGCTACACCTTC. Translation: CATSNAGRGIYGYTF.

The chain links TRBV19 to TRBJ2-7; the D gene is possibly TRBD2 (6 bases). This CDR3 comprises 15 residues. V gave up 4 bases and J gave up 6 bases, with 19 bases separating them. Germline V gene sequence: CDR1 LNHDA, CDR2 SQIVND (reference sequence). The CDR3 DNA follows: TGTGCCAGTAGTACCCGCTCGGGACTGAGGGGCGAGCAGTACTTC. Its protein is CASSTRSGLRGEQYF.

J is TRBJ2-5 and V is TRBV10-3; 7 nucleotides agree with TRBD1. Germline-derived CDR1 and CDR2 are ENHRY and SYGVKD. This CDR3 has 13 amino acids. The J segment lost 2 bases and the V segment lost 6 bases, leaving 3 bases of the junction unmatched. As DNA, the CDR3 is TGTGCCATCAGCGGACAGGATCAAGAGACCCAGTACTTC. Encoded protein: CAISGQDQETQYF.

The chain joins TRBV7-9 to TRBJ2-1; 9 bases agree with TRBD2. Looked up from germline, CDR1 is SEHNR and CDR2 is FQNEAQ (reference sequence). The CDR3 loop spans 15 amino acids. The J segment lost 7 bases and the V segment lost 8 bases, leaving 12 bases of the junction unmatched. CDR3 DNA: TGTGCCAGCGGCCACTTAGCGGGAGCTGGAAATGAGCAGTTCTTC. Translating gives CASGHLAGAGNEQFF.

The rearrangement links TRBV6-5 to TRBJ1-2; D not resolved. This CDR3 region has 14 residues. Germline CDR1 is MNHEY and CDR2 is SVGAGI. Trimming left V 8 bases short and J 5 bases short, with 18 bases between. The CDR3 DNA sequence: TGTGCCAGCGTCGTCAATCGCGGCCCTTATGGCTACACCTTC. As protein: CASVVNRGPYGYTF.

This chain uses TRBV19 with TRBJ1-1; TRBD1 is a possible D gene (6 bases). There are 15 residues in the CDR3. CDR1 LNHDA and CDR2 SQIVND come from the germline V gene (reference sequence). Trimming removed 3 bases from V and 2 bases from J, with 13 bases in between. The CDR3 protein is CASSIEGGDNTEAFF. The DNA for the CDR3 is TGTGCCAGTAGTATTGAAGGGGGGGATAACACTGAAGCTTTCTTT.

This chain uses TRBV5-8 with TRBJ1-2; TRBD1 might be the D (5 bases). This CDR3 comprises 13 residues. Germline-derived CDR1 and CDR2 are SGHTS and YDEGEE. Trimming took off 6 bases at V and 6 bases at J, with 15 bases between the two ends. The DNA of the CDR3 is TGTGCCAGCACCAACACACGGGGGGATGGCTACACCTTC. Its translation: CASTNTRGDGYTF. The whole variable domain, filled in from reference TRBV5-8 and TRBJ1-2, reads EAGVTQSPTHLIKTRGQQATLRCSPISGHTSVYWYQQALGLGLQFLLWYDEGEERNRGNFPPRFSGRQFPNYSSELNVNALELEDSALYLCASTNTRGDGYTFGSGTRLTVV.

The V and J genes are TRBV27 and TRBJ1-4, with a weak D call TRBD1 (5 bases). Germline-derived CDR1 and CDR2 are MNHEY and SMNVEV (reference sequence). The V end was cut by 3 bases, the J end by 3 bases, with 8 bases between. The length of the CDR3 is 14 residues. Here the CDR3 reads CASSFLGPNEKLFF. CDR3 bases: TGTGCCAGCAGTTTTCTGGGGCCTAATGAAAAACTGTTTTTT. The whole variable domain, filled in from reference TRBV27 and TRBJ1-4, reads EAQVTQNPRYLITVTGKKLTVTCSQNMNHEYMSWYRQDPGLGLRQIYYSMNVEVTDKGDVPEGYKVSRKEKRNFPLILESPSPNQTSLYFCASSFLGPNEKLFFGSGTQLSVL.

The rearrangement joins TRBV7-2 to TRBJ1-1; 8 nucleotides line up with TRBD1. Unmatched junction bases numbered 3, after V lost 5 bases and J lost 4 bases. The CDR3 loop spans 13 amino acids. The V gene's germline CDR1 is SGHTA and CDR2 FQGNSA. CDR3 DNA sequence: TGTGCCAGCAGCAGACAGGGGAGCACTGAAGCTTTCTTT. Protein sequence: CASSRQGSTEAFF. The complete variable domain, with remaining parts taken from reference TRBV7-2 and TRBJ1-1, reads GAGVSQSPSNKVTEKGKDVELRCDPISGHTALYWYRQSLGQGLEFLIYFQGNSAPDKSGLPSDRFSAERTGGSVSTLTIQRTQQEDSAVYLCASSRQGSTEAFFGQGTRLTVV.

This clone was picked up a small number of times. The V call is TRBV2, the J call TRBJ1-1; a possible D gene is TRBD1 (5 bases). Germline assignment: CDR1 SNHLY and CDR2 FYNNEI. Trimming took 2 bases from V and 5 from J, leaving 12 bases between them. CDR3 length: 14 residues. CDR3 nucleotides: TGTGCCAGCAGTGAATCCCGGGGGAGTACTGAAGCTTTCTTT. This encodes CASSESRGSTEAFF. Full variable domain (remainder filled in from reference TRBV2 and TRBJ1-1): EPEVTQTPSHQVTQMGQEVILRCVPISNHLYFYWYRQILGQKVEFLVSFYNNEISEKSEIFDDQFSVERPDGSNFTLKIRSTKLEDSAMYFCASSESRGSTEAFFGQGTRLTVV.

The gene calls are TRBV6-2 or TRBV6-3 and TRBJ2-5; D call uncertain. CDR1 is MNHEY and CDR2 is SVGEGT in the germline V gene. The V end was cut by 0 bases, the J end by 6 bases, with 17 bases between. This CDR3 has 16 amino acids. Written as DNA, the CDR3 is TGTGCCAGCAGTTACTCGAGTTTACTCCCGAGAAAGACCCAGTACTTC. Its protein product is CASSYSSLLPRKTQYF.

The chain uses TRBV7-2 and TRBJ2-1, with 15 positions matching TRBD2. V lost 5 bases to trimming and J lost 4 bases; unmatched junction nucleotides: 6. The CDR3 sequence is 17 residues long. From germline, CDR1 is SGHTA and CDR2 FQGNSA. The CDR3 region is CASSPGTSGGLYNEQFF. The CDR3 bases are TGTGCCAGCAGCCCAGGGACTAGCGGGGGGTTGTACAATGAGCAGTTCTTC.

V is TRBV21-1 and J is TRBJ1-4; the table's D call, TRBD1, has no DNA check behind it. TRBV21-1 is recorded as a pseudogene. The CDR3 is 16 amino acids. The CDR3 coding sequence is TGTGCCAGCAGCAAAGGAATAGGGGTCAGAGGTGAAAAACTGTTTTTT. Protein: CASSKGIGVRGEKLFF.

This clone occurred a few times. The genes are TRBV6-2 or TRBV6-3 and TRBJ2-1; TRBD2 is a possible D gene (6 bases). Germline V CDR1 and CDR2: MNHEY, SVGEGT. The germline V and J ends were trimmed by 5 bases and 0 bases, with 14 bases remaining between them. The CDR3 has 16 residues. The CDR3 DNA reads TGTGCCAGCAGTGGCGAGCGGGTGAGCTCCTACAATGAGCAGTTCTTC. This codes for CASSGERVSSYNEQFF.

This clone was counted once. This chain connects TRBV27 to TRBJ2-7; 8 bases match TRBD1. The length of the CDR3 is 14 residues. V lost 5 bases and J lost 3; bases outside the gene matches: 6. Germline CDR1 MNHEY, CDR2 SMNVEV (reference sequence). The CDR3 bases are TGTGCCAGCAGTCGGACAGGGACATTCTACGAGCAGTACTTC. It yields the protein CASSRTGTFYEQYF.

This chain uses TRBV18 with TRBJ2-7; D is unclear. The CDR3 runs 12 residues. Trimming cost V 2 bases and J 4 bases, with 6 bases left between them. Germline CDR1 is KGHSH and CDR2 is LQKENI. The DNA of the CDR3 is TGTGCCAGCTCACCAGTCGGTTACGAGCAGTACTTC. Translating it yields CASSPVGYEQYF.